This is a list of T cell receptor beta chains from one sample in a study of blood T cell repertoires in COVID-19. The repertoire was sequenced with immunoSEQ multiplex PCR; TCRdb's copy has only in-frame clones and lacks some. The sample gives about 150,000 clones, around 87% of which show up once; 2.5% is in the top ten. Input material: peripheral blood. The source is a middle-aged man with active COVID-19. The CDR3 runs from the conserved cysteine through the conserved F or W. D genes are given only for firm matches. Clone size is given for some rows only: seen once, a few or many times, or a class if the clone is expanded.

d_call,clone_size,v_call,j_call,cdr3_aa,cdr3_nt
TRBD1,NA,TRBV7-8,TRBJ2-7,CASKPQQGWTYEQYF,TGTGCCAGCAAACCTCAACAGGGGTGGACCTACGAGCAGTACTTC
TRBD1,NA,TRBV5-6,TRBJ1-3,CASSRDRDGNTIYF,TGTGCCAGCAGCCGGGACAGGGATGGAAACACCATATATTTT
TRBD1,NA,TRBV5-1,TRBJ2-5,CASSLRGGAEETQYF,TGCGCCAGCAGCTTGCGAGGGGGCGCGGAGGAGACCCAGTACTTC
TRBD1,NA,TRBV6-1,TRBJ2-7,CASSEPGDRVGEQYF,TGTGCCAGCAGTGAACCAGGGGACAGGGTGGGCGAGCAGTACTTC
NA,once,TRBV19,TRBJ2-5,CASSIGAARQETQYF,TGTGCCAGTAGTATCGGAGCAGCCCGACAAGAGACCCAGTACTTC
NA,NA,TRBV29-1,TRBJ2-7,CSVVARVTYEQYF,TGCAGCGTTGTGGCCAGGGTAACCTACGAGCAGTACTTC
NA,once,TRBV3-1/TRBV3-2,TRBJ2-2,CASSPRQGGTGELFF,TGTGCCAGCAGCCCCAGGCAGGGAGGCACCGGGGAGCTGTTTTTT
TRBD1,NA,TRBV18,TRBJ1-6,CASSLRQGLPLHF,TGTGCCAGCTCACTACGACAGGGTTTGCCCCTCCACTTT
NA,NA,TRBV12-3/TRBV12-4,TRBJ1-5,CASGEGRQPQHF,TGTGCCAGCGGGGAGGGCCGACAGCCCCAGCATTTT
NA,NA,TRBV9,TRBJ1-1,CASSVGRVRSEAFF,TGTGCCAGCAGCGTAGGGAGGGTTAGGTCTGAAGCTTTCTTT
NA,NA,TRBV12-3/TRBV12-4,TRBJ2-1,CASSLSSEQFF,TGTGCCAGCAGTTTATCCTCTGAGCAGTTCTTC
NA,NA,TRBV9,TRBJ1-1,CASSDPPPGNTEAFF,TGTGCCAGCAGCGACCCCCCCCCGGGGAACACTGAAGCTTTCTTT
TRBD1,NA,TRBV6-5,TRBJ2-3,CASSRRTGGADTQYF,TGTGCCAGCAGTAGGAGGACAGGGGGCGCAGATACGCAGTATTTT